Sequencing of this T cell receptor (beta chain) was carried out in a study of T cell responses to AZD1222 COVID-19 vaccine. The study's findings and limits: Females made up more of the donors, who were largely white British, and clonal diversity may have come out too low. The study found Spike-specific TCR breadth and depth rose after two AZD1222 doses.

In regard to this clone: Antigen: not known.

This CDR3 contains 13 residues. The V gene lost 5 bases and the J gene lost 1 base, with 7 bases spanning the gap. The germline V gene has CDR1 MDHEN and CDR2 SYDVKM. TCRdb's table, derived via immunoSEQ multiplex PCR, lists solely in-frame clones and lacks some. The sample lists about 83,000 clones, more than 70% occurring once. Specimen: peripheral blood, collected on day 0 of AZD1222 vaccination. This receptor was identified in an adult in good health. The chain carries TRBV28 and TRBJ2-3, with unresolved D. CDR3 coding DNA: TGTGCCAGCAGTACGCCCGGCACAGATACGCAGTATTTT. This translates into CASSTPGTDTQYF.